The 11 T cell receptor beta chains in this list originate from one sample, sequenced in a study of graft-versus-host responses after intestinal transplantation. Some clones are missing from TCRdb's copy, which holds only in-frame ones; the method was immunoSEQ multiplex PCR. This sample has almost 85,000 clones; 75% to 95% occur once, and the top ten carry over 0.08%. These receptors are not linked to any known antigen. Sequences were derived from unstimulated CD4+ T cells sorted from spleen or lymph node cells, sampled before intestinal transplant. The source of these receptors is a human donor who received an intestinal transplant.

CDR3 amino acids: CASSTEQARETQYF. The CDR3 DNA reads TGTGCCAGCAGCACAGAGCAGGCGCGTGAGACCCAGTACTTC. The rearrangement links TRBV11-3 to TRBJ2-5, with unresolved D. V lost 5 bases and J lost 5, with 15 bases in between. Germline loops: CDR1 SGHNT, CDR2 YENEEA. This CDR3 is 14 amino acids long. The full variable domain, rest sourced from reference TRBV11-3 and TRBJ2-5, is EAGVVQSPRYKIIEKKQPVAFWCNPISGHNTLYWYLQNLGQGPELLIRYENEEAVDDSQLPKDRFSAERLKGVDSTLKIQPAELGDSAVYLCASSTEQARETQYFGPGTRLLVL.

This clone was observed once. The chain is built from TRBV5-1 and TRBJ1-5; a weak D match, TRBD1 (6 bases). The germline CDR1 and CDR2 sequences are SGHRS and YFSETQ. Trimming pared 0 bases from V and 6 bases from J, leaving 10 bases between. This CDR3 spans 14 amino acids. This chain's CDR3 is CASSLGGLSQPQHF. The CDR3 DNA sequence: TGCGCCAGCAGCTTGGGGGGGCTTAGTCAGCCCCAGCATTTT.

CDR3 DNA sequence: TGTGCCTGGAGTGTCCGACAGAATGAGCAGTTCTTC. Translation gives CAWSVRQNEQFF. V and J are TRBV30 and TRBJ2-1; maybe TRBD1 (5 bases). There are 12 residues in the CDR3. Trimming took off 0 bases at V and 7 bases at J, with 7 bases between the two ends. Germline V gives CDR1 GTSNPN, CDR2 SVGIG (reference sequence).

This clone appeared a single time. The CDR3 is CASSSGGAVPKQYF. The CDR3 DNA reads TGTGCCAGCAGCAGCGGGGGGGCGGTCCCTAAGCAGTATTTT. The rearrangement joins TRBV9 to TRBJ2-3; 10 bases are shared with TRBD2. The germline V gene has CDR1 SGDLS and CDR2 YYNGEE. This CDR3 has 14 residues. V gave up 4 bases and J gave up 11 bases; unmatched junction bases: 10. The full variable domain, in which reference TRBV9 and TRBJ2-3 provide the parts outside the CDR3, is DSGVTQTPKHLITATGQRVTLRCSPRSGDLSVYWYQQSLDQGLQFLIQYYNGEERAKGNILERFSAQQFPDLHSELNLSSLELGDSALYFCASSSGGAVPKQYFGPGTRLTVL.

The chain combines TRBV7-9 with TRBJ2-1, with 9 bases identical to TRBD1. The J segment lost 6 bases and the V segment lost 6 bases, leaving 9 bases of the junction unmatched. Germline loops: CDR1 SEHNR, CDR2 FQNEAQ (reference sequence). The CDR3 is made up of 15 amino acids. CDR3 coding DNA: TGTGCCAGCAGTTGGGACAGGGCGTTTTTCAATGAGCAGTTCTTC. Protein: CASSWDRAFFNEQFF.

The rearrangement links TRBV7-9 to TRBJ1-2; 10 nucleotides agree with TRBD1. J gave up 2 bases and V 5 bases, and 5 bases lay outside the gene matches. CDR3 length: 15 amino acids. In germline, CDR1 is SEHNR, CDR2 FQNEAQ (reference sequence). The CDR3 region is CASSPTGQGNYGYTF. The CDR3 nucleotides are TGTGCCAGCAGCCCGACGGGACAGGGGAACTATGGCTACACCTTC.

The chain combines TRBV6-5 with TRBJ2-7; 10 nucleotides line up with TRBD2. Unmatched junction bases numbered 1, after V lost 0 bases and J lost 2 bases. Germline loops: CDR1 MNHEY, CDR2 SVGAGI. The CDR3 contains 15 residues. The CDR3 sequence is CASSYSLAGAYEQYF. The CDR3 DNA follows: TGTGCCAGCAGTTACTCCCTAGCGGGGGCCTACGAGCAGTACTTC.

This clone was picked up a small number of times. V is TRBV7-9 and J is TRBJ1-4; D is uncertain. V was pared by 5 bases and J by 5 bases, with 18 bases between. From germline, CDR1 is SEHNR and CDR2 FQNEAQ (reference sequence). This CDR3 contains 16 residues. The CDR3, as DNA: TGTGCCAGCAGCCCTTCCCTCTCTAGGCTCAATGAAAAACTGTTTTTT. It is translated as CASSPSLSRLNEKLFF.

The chain combines TRBV2 with TRBJ2-2; 8 positions match TRBD1. V was pared by 6 bases and J by 5 bases, with 11 bases of the junction left unmatched. CDR3 size: 16 residues. In germline, CDR1 is SNHLY, CDR2 FYNNEI. CDR3 amino acids: CASSPTGQEGTGELFF. The DNA of the CDR3 is TGTGCCAGCAGCCCTACGGGACAGGAGGGGACCGGGGAGCTGTTTTTT. The variable domain in full, completed from reference TRBV2 and TRBJ2-2, reads EPEVTQTPSHQVTQMGQEVILRCVPISNHLYFYWYRQILGQKVEFLVSFYNNEISEKSEIFDDQFSVERPDGSNFTLKIRSTKLEDSAMYFCASSPTGQEGTGELFFGEGSRLTVL.

The chain uses TRBV7-9 and TRBJ2-1, with 9 bases identical to TRBD1. The CDR3 is 13 residues long. J lost 10 bases, V lost 3 bases, and 4 bases had no gene match. In germline, CDR1 is SEHNR, CDR2 FQNEAQ (reference sequence). This CDR3 reads CASSFTGGGEQFF. The CDR3, as DNA: TGTGCCAGCAGCTTCACAGGGGGCGGCGAGCAGTTCTTC. The complete variable domain, with remaining parts taken from reference TRBV7-9 and TRBJ2-1, reads DTGVSQNPRHKITKRGQNVTFRCDPISEHNRLYWYRQTLGQGPEFLTYFQNEAQLEKSRLLSDRFSAERPKGSFSTLEIQRTEQGDSAMYLCASSFTGGGEQFFGPGTRLTVL.

The gene calls are TRBV10-2 and TRBJ2-7; 15 bases fit TRBD2. The V gene end was trimmed by 6 bases and the J gene end by 3 bases; junction bases not matched to a gene: 9. The germline gives CDR1 WSHSY, CDR2 SAAADI. There are 17 residues in the CDR3. The CDR3: CASRAPGTSGGYYEQYF. CDR3 nucleotide sequence: TGCGCCAGCAGAGCTCCCGGGACTAGCGGGGGGTACTACGAGCAGTACTTC.